The entry below describes one T cell receptor beta chain. This sample was taken from a study of blood T cells in healthy people across ages. A J-beta primer mix and a sample-barcoded 5' primer were used in a second PCR of about 7 to 12 cycles. MiXCR, run by TCRdb on the 5' RACE reads, gives a single entry per CDR3 protein. Of roughly 930,000 distinct CDR3 sequences listed, about 44% are singletons. The germline V and J ends were trimmed by 6 bases and 4 bases, with 18 bases remaining between them. The CDR3 totals 15 residues. Germline assignment: CDR1 MDHEN and CDR2 SYDVKM. This rearrangement joins TRBV28 to TRBJ1-2; D might be TRBD1 (6 bases). This TCR was recovered from a man aged 25 to 45 in good health. The specimen was blood. CDR3 DNA sequence: TGTGCCAGCAGGCGTACAGGGTTTCAGGGCTATGGCTACACCTTC. It encodes CASRRTGFQGYGYTF.